This T cell receptor beta chain was observed in a study of chronic HIV infection and antiretroviral therapy. V lost 6 bases and J lost 3, with 5 bases in between. Germline CDR1 and CDR2: SEHNR and FQNEAQ (reference sequence). This CDR3 has 12 amino acids. TCRdb re-analysed the 5' RACE reads in MiXCR, keeping a single row per CDR3 protein. The table lists approximately 30,000 distinct CDR3 sequences, around 8.6% of them singletons, with roughly 2.4% in the top ten. This clonotype was seen ten or more times. The chain employs TRBV7-9 and TRBJ1-4; no definite D call. Sequenced: peripheral blood. The receptor comes from an adult who had HIV and had not received antiretroviral therapy, or was an uninfected healthy control (not recorded which). As DNA, the CDR3 is TGTGCCAGCAGGCTCGCTAATGAAAAACTGTTTTTT. Translation: CASRLANEKLFF.